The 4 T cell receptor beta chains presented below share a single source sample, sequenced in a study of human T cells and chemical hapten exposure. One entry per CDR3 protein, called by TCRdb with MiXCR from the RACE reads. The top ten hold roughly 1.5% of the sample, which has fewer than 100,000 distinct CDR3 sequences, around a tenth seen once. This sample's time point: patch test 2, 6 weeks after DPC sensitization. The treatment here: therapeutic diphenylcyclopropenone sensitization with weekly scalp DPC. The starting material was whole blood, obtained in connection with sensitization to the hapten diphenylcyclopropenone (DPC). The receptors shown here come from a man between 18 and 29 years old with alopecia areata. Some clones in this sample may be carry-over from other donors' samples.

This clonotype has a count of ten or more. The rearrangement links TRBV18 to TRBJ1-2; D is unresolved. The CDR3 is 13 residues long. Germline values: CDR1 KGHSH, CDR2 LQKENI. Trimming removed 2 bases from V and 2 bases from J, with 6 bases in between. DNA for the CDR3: TGTGCCAGCTCACCAGGAGTAAACTATGGCTACACCTTC. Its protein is CASSPGVNYGYTF.

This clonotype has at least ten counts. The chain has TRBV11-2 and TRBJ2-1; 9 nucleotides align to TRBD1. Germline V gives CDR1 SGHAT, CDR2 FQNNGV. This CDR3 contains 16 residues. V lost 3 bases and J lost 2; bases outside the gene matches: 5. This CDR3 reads CASSLEGDRAYNEQFF. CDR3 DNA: TGTGCCAGCAGCTTGGAGGGGGACAGGGCCTACAATGAGCAGTTCTTC.

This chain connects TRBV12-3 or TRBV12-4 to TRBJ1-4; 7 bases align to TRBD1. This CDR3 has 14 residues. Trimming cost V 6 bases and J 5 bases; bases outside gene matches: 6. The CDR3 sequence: CASRRTGRNEKLFF. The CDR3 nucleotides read TGTGCCAGCAGACGGACAGGCCGAAATGAAAAACTGTTTTTT.

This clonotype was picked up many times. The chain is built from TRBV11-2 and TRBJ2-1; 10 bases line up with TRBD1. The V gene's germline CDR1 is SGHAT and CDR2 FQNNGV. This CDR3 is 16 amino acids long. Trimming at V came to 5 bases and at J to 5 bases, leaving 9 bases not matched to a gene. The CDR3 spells CASSGVRGQGNNEQFF. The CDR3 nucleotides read TGTGCCAGCAGCGGAGTACGGGGACAGGGGAACAATGAGCAGTTCTTC.